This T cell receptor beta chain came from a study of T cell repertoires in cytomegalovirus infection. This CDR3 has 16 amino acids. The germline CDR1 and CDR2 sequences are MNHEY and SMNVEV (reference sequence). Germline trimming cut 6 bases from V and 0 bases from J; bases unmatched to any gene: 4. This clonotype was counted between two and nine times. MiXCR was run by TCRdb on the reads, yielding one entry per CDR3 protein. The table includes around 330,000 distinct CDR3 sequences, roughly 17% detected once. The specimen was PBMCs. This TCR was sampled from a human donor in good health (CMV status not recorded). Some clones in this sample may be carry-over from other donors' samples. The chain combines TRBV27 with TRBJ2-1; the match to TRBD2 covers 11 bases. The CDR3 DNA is TGTGCCAGCAGCGTAGCGGGGGGGCCCTCCTACAATGAGCAGTTCTTC. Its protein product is CASSVAGGPSYNEQFF.